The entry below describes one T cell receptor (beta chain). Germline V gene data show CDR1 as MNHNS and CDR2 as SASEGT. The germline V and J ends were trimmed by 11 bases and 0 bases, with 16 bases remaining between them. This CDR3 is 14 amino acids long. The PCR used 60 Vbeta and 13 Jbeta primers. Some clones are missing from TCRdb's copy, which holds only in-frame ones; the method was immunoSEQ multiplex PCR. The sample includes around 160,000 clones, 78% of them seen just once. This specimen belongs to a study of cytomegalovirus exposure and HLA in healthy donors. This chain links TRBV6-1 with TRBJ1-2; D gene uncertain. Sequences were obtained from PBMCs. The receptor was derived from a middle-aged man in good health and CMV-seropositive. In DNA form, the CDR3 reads TGTGCCGAGCGGTCGACGCTCTCTAACTATGGCTACACCTTC. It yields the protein CAERSTLSNYGYTF.